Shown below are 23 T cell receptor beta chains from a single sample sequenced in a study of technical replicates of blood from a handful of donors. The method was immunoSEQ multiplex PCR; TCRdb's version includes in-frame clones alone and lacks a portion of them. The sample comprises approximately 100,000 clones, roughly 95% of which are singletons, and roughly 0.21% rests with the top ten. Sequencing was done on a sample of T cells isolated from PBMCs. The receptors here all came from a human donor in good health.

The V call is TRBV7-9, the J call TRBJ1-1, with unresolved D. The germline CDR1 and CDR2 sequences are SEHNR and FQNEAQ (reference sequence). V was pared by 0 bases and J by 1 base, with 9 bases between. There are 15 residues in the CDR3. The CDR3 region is CASSLAGRPNTEAFF. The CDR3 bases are TGTGCCAGCAGCTTAGCGGGCAGGCCGAACACTGAAGCTTTCTTT.

CDR3 DNA sequence: TGTGCCAGCAGCGAAGCGGGGGTTTCTGAAGCTTTCTTT. Encoded protein: CASSEAGVSEAFF. V and J are TRBV5-4 and TRBJ1-1; weak D call: TRBD1 (5 bases). Between the trimmed V and J ends, which lost 4 bases and 6 bases, there was a span of 13 bases. CDR1 and CDR2 from the germline V gene are SGHNT and YYREEE (reference sequence). The CDR3 loop spans 13 amino acids.

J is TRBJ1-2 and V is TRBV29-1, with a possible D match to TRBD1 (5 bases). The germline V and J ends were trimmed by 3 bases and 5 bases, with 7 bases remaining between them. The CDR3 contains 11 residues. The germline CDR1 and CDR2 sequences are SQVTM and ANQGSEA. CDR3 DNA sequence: TGCAGCGTTGAGACAGAATATGGCTACACCTTC. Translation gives CSVETEYGYTF.

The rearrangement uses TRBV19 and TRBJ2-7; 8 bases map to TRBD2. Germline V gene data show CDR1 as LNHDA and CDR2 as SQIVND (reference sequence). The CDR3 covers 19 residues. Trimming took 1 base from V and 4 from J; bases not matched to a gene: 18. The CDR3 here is CASSIGHTQSSGIIYEQYF. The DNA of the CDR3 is TGTGCCAGTAGTATAGGGCACACACAAAGTAGCGGGATAATATACGAGCAGTACTTC.

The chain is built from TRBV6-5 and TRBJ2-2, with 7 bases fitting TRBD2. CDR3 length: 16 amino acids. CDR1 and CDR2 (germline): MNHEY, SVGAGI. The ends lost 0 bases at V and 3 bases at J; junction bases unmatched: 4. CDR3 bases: TGTGCCAGCAGTTACTCTAGCCGGGGGGACACCGGGGAGCTGTTTTTT. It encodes CASSYSSRGDTGELFF.

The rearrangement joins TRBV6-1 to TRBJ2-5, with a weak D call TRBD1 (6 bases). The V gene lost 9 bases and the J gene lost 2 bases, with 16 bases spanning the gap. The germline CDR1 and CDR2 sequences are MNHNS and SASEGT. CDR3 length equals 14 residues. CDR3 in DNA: TGTGCCAGTACACCGGGACACCCGCAAGAGACCCAGTACTTC. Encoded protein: CASTPGHPQETQYF.

This CDR3 reads CSVLWGGISYNEQFF. The CDR3 DNA reads TGCAGCGTCTTATGGGGCGGGATCTCCTACAATGAGCAGTTCTTC. The chain is built from TRBV29-1 and TRBJ2-1, with a weak D call TRBD2 (6 bases). The CDR3 loop spans 15 amino acids. Germline CDR1 and CDR2: SQVTM and ANQGSEA. Trimming removed 6 bases at V and 0 bases at J, with 15 bases between.

The CDR3 DNA reads as TGCGCCAGCAGTGACTCCGGGGAAGGGCAAGAGACCCAGTACTTC. Translating it yields CASSDSGEGQETQYF. The chain uses TRBV10-1 and TRBJ2-5; perhaps TRBD2 as D (5 bases). The V and J ends lost 3 bases and 2 bases respectively, with 13 bases between them. CDR1 and CDR2 from the germline V gene are WNHNN and SYGVQD (reference sequence). This CDR3 contains 15 residues.

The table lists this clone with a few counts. The CDR3 sequence is CASTLVSGYTF. CDR3 DNA: TGTGCCAGCACCCTTGTGTCTGGCTACACCTTC. The V and J genes are TRBV5-6 and TRBJ1-2; D unresolved. The CDR3 spans 11 residues. Trimming pared 6 bases from V and 7 bases from J, leaving 10 bases between. Germline-derived CDR1 and CDR2 are SGHDT and YYEEEE.

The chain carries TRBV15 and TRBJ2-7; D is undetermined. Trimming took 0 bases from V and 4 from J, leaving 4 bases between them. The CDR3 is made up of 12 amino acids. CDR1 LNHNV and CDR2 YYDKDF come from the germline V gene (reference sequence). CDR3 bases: TGTGCCACCAGCAGAGATAGATACGAGCAGTACTTC. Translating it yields CATSRDRYEQYF.

The CDR3 DNA is TGTGCCAGTAGTCCAGAGCGGGTAACAGATACGCAGTATTTT. As protein: CASSPERVTDTQYF. The chain has TRBV19 and TRBJ2-3; tentative D call: TRBD2 (6 bases). Germline V gives CDR1 LNHDA, CDR2 SQIVND (reference sequence). V lost 5 bases to trimming and J lost 3 bases, with 12 bases between them. The CDR3 has 14 amino acids.

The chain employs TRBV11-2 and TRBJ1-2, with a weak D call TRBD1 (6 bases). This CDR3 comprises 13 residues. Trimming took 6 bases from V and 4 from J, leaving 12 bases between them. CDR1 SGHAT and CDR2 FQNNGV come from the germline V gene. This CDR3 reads CASSSQGSYGYTF. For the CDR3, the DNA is TGTGCCAGCAGTTCACAGGGTAGCTATGGCTACACCTTC.

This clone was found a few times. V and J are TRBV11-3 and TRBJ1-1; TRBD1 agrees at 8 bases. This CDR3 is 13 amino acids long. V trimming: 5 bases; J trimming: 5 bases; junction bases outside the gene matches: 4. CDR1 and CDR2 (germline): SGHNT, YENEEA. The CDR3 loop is CASSPTGGTEAFF. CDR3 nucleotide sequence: TGTGCCAGCAGCCCAACAGGGGGAACTGAAGCTTTCTTT. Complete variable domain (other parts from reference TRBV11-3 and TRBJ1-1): EAGVVQSPRYKIIEKKQPVAFWCNPISGHNTLYWYLQNLGQGPELLIRYENEEAVDDSQLPKDRFSAERLKGVDSTLKIQPAELGDSAVYLCASSPTGGTEAFFGQGTRLTVV.

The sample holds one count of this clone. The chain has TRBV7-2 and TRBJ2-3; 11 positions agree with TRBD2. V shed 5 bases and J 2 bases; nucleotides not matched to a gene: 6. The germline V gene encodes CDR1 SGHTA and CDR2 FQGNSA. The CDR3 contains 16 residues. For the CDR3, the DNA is TGTGCCAGCAGCCCGAGACTAGCGGGGTACACAGATACGCAGTATTTT. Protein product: CASSPRLAGYTDTQYF.

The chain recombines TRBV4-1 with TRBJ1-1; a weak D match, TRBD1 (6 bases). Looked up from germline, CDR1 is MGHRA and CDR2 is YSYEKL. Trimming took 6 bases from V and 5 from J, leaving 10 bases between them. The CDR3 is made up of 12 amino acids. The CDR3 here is CASSKTGTEAFF. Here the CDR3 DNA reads TGCGCCAGCAGTAAAACAGGGACTGAAGCTTTCTTT.

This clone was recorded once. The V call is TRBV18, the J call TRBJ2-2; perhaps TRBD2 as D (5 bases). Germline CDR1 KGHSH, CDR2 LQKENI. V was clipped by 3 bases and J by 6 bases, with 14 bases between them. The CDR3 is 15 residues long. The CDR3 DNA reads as TGTGCCAGCTCACCGAGGTCTGGGAGCGCCGGGGAGCTGTTTTTT. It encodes CASSPRSGSAGELFF. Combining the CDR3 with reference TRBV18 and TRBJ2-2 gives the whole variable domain NAGVMQNPRHLVRRRGQEARLRCSPMKGHSHVYWYRQLPEEGLKFMVYLQKENIIDESGMPKERFSAEFPKEGPSILRIQQVVRGDSAAYFCASSPRSGSAGELFFGEGSRLTVL.

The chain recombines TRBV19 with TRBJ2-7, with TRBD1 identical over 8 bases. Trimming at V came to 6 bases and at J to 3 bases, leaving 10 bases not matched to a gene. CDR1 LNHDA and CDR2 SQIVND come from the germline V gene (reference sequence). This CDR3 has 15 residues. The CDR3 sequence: CASSTPGTGHYEQYF. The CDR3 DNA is TGTGCCAGTAGCACTCCGGGGACAGGCCACTACGAGCAGTACTTC. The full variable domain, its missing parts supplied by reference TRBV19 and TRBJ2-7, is DGGITQSPKYLFRKEGQNVTLSCEQNLNHDAMYWYRQDPGQGLRLIYYSQIVNDFQKGDIAEGYSVSREKKESFPLTVTSAQKNPTAFYLCASSTPGTGHYEQYFGPGTRLTVT.

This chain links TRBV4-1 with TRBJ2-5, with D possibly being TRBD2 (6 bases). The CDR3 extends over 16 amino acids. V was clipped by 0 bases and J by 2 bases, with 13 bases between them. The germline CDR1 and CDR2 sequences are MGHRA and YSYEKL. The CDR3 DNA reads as TGCGCCAGCAGCCAAGATCGCCGCCGGGGGCAAGAGACCCAGTACTTC. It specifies CASSQDRRRGQETQYF.

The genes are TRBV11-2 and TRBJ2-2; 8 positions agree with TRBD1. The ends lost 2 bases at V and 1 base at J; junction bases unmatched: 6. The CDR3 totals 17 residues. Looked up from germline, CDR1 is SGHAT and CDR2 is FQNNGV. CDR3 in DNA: TGTGCCAGCAGCTTAACGACCGGGACAGGGAACACCGGGGAGCTGTTTTTT. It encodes CASSLTTGTGNTGELFF.

The chain's CDR3 is CASSLASFSLNEQFF. The CDR3 DNA follows: TGTGCCAGCAGCTTAGCGAGTTTTAGCCTCAATGAGCAGTTCTTC. V is TRBV5-4 and J is TRBJ2-1; D unclear. The CDR3 consists of 15 residues. Germline-derived CDR1 and CDR2 are SGHNT and YYREEE (reference sequence). Trimming cost V 2 bases and J 6 bases, with 15 bases left between them.

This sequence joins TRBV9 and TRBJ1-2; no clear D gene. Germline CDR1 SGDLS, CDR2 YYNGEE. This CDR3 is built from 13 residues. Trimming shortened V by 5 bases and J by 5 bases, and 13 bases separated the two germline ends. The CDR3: CASRGVSGYGYTF. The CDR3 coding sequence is TGTGCCAGCAGAGGAGTTTCTGGTTATGGCTACACCTTC.

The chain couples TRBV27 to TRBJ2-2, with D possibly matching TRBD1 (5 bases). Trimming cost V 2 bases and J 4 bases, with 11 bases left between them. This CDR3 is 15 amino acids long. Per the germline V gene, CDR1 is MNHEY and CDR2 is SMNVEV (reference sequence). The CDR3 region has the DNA TGTGCCAGCAGTTTAAGGCTTCAGGGCACCGGGGAGCTGTTTTTT. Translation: CASSLRLQGTGELFF.

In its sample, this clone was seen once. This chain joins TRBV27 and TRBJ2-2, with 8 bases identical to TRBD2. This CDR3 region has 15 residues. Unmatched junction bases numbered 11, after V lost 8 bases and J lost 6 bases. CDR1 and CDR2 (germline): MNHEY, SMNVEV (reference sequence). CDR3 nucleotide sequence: TGTGCCAGCTCGGGCGGGGGGCTTGGGTCCGGGGAGCTGTTTTTT. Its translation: CASSGGGLGSGELFF.